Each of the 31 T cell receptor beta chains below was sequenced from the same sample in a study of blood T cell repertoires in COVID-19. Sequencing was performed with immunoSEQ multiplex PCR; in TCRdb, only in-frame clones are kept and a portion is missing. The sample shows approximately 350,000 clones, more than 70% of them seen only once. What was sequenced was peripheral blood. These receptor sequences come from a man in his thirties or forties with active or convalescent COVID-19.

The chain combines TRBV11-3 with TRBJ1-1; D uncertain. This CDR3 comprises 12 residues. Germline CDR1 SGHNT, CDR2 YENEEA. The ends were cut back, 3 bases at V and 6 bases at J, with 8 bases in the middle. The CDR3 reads CASSFSRAEAFF. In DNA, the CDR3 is TGTGCCAGCAGCTTTAGTAGAGCTGAAGCTTTCTTT.

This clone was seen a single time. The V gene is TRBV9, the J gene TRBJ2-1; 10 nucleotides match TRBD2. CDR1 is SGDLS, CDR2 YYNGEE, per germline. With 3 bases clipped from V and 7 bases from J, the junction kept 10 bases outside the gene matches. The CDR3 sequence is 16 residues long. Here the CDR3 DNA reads TGTGCCAGCAGCGCCGACCCCCTAGCGGGGGTAAATGAGCAGTTCTTC. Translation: CASSADPLAGVNEQFF.

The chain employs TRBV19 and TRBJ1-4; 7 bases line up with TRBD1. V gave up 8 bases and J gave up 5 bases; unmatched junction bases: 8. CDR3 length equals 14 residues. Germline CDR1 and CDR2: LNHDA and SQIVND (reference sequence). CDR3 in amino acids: CASYPGQRNEKLFF. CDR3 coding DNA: TGTGCCAGTTACCCGGGACAGAGGAATGAAAAACTGTTTTTT.

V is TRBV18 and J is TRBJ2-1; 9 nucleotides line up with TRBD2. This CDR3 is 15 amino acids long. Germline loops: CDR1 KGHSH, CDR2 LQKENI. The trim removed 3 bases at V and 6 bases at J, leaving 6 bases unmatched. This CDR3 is CASSPAGTSSNEQFF. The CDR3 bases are TGTGCCAGCTCACCCGCCGGGACTAGCAGCAATGAGCAGTTCTTC.

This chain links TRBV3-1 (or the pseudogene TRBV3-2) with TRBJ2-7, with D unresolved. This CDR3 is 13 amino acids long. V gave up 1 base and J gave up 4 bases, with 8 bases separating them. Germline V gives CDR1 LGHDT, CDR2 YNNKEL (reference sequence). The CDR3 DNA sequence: TGTGCCAGCAGCCAAGTTCCCGGGTACGAGCAGTACTTC. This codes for CASSQVPGYEQYF.

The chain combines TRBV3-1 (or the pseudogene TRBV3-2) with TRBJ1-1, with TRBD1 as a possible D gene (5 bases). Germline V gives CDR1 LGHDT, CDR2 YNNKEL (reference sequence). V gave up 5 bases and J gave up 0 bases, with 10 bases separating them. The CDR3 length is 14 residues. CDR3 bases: TGTGCCAGCAGCTTGACAGACATGAACACTGAAGCTTTCTTT. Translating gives CASSLTDMNTEAFF.

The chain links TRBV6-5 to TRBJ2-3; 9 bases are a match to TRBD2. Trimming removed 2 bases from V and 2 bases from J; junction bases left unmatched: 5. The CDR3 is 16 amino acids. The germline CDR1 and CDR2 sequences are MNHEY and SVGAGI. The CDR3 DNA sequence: TGTGCCAGCAGTTACGGGCTAGCGGGGACCACAGATACGCAGTATTTT. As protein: CASSYGLAGTTDTQYF.

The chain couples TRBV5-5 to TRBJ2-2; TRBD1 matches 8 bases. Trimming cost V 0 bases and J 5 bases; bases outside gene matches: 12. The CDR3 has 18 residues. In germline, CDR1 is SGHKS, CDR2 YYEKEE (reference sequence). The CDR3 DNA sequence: TGTGCCAGCAGCTTGGGTGCAGGGGGCGCAGGTCGGACCGGGGAGCTGTTTTTT. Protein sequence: CASSLGAGGAGRTGELFF.

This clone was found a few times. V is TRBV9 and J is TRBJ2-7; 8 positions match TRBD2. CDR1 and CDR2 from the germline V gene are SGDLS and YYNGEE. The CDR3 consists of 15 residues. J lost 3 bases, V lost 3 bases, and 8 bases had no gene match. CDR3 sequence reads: CASSESGRGDYEQYF. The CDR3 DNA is TGTGCCAGCAGCGAGAGCGGGAGAGGAGACTACGAGCAGTACTTC.

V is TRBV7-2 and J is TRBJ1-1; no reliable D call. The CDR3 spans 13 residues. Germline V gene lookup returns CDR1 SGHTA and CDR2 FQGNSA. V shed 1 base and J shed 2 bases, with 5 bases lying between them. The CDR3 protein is CASSLDLNTEAFF. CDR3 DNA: TGTGCCAGCAGCTTAGATCTCAACACTGAAGCTTTCTTT.

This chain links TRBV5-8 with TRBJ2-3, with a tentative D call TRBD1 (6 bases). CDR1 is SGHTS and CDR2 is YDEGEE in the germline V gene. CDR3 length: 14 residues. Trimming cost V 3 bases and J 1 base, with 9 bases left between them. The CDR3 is CASSWAGGTDTQYF. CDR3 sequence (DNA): TGTGCCAGCAGCTGGGCAGGGGGCACAGATACGCAGTATTTT.

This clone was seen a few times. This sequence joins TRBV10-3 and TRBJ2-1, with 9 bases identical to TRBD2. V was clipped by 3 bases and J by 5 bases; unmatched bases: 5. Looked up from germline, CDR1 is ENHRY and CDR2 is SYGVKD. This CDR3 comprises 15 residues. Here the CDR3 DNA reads TGTGCCATCAGTGACCATAGCGGGAGACACAATGAGCAGTTCTTC. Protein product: CAISDHSGRHNEQFF.

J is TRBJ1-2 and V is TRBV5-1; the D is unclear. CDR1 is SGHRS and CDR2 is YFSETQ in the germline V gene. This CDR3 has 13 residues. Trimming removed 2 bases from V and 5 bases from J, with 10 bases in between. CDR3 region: CASSFTPGYGYTF. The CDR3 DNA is TGCGCCAGCAGCTTCACACCGGGTTATGGCTACACCTTC.

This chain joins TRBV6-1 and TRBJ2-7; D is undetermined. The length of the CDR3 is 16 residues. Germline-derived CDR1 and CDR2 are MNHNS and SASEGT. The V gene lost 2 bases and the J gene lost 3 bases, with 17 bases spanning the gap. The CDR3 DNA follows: TGTGCCAGCAGTGAAACTGGCGGCCCCAAGGACTACGAGCAGTACTTC. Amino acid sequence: CASSETGGPKDYEQYF.

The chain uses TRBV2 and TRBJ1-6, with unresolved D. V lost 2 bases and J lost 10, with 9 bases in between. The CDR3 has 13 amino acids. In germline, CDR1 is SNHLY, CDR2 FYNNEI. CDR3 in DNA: TGTGCCAGCAGTGAAAACAGTGGATCACCCCTCCACTTT. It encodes CASSENSGSPLHF.

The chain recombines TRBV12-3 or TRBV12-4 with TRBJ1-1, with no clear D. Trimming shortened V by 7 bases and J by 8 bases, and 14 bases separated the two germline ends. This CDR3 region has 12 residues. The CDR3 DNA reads TGTGCCAGCACCCGGTGGGCCCGAGAAGCTTTCTTT. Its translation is CASTRWAREAFF.

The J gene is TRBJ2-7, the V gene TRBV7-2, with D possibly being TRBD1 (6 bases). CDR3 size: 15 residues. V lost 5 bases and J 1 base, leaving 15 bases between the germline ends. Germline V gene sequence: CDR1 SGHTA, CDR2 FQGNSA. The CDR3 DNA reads TGTGCCAGCAGCCCGAGTCGGGACATTTCCTACGAGCAGTACTTC. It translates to CASSPSRDISYEQYF.

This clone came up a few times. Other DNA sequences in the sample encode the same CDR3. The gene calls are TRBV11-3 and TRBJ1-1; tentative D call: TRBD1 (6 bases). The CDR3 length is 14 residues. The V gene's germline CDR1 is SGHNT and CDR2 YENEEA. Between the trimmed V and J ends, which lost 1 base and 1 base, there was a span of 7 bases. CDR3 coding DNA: TGTGCCAGCAGCTTAGGCAGGGGGAACACTGAAGCTTTCTTT. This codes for CASSLGRGNTEAFF.

CDR3 sequence (DNA): TGTGCCAGCAGGGAATTCGGAGATACGCAGTATTTT. Residues: CASREFGDTQYF. This chain connects TRBV2 to TRBJ2-3; D unclear. The CDR3 loop spans 12 amino acids. V lost 6 bases and J 5 bases, leaving 9 bases between the germline ends. The germline CDR1 and CDR2 sequences are SNHLY and FYNNEI. Variable domain in full (rest from reference TRBV2 and TRBJ2-3): EPEVTQTPSHQVTQMGQEVILRCVPISNHLYFYWYRQILGQKVEFLVSFYNNEISEKSEIFDDQFSVERPDGSNFTLKIRSTKLEDSAMYFCASREFGDTQYFGPGTRLTVL.

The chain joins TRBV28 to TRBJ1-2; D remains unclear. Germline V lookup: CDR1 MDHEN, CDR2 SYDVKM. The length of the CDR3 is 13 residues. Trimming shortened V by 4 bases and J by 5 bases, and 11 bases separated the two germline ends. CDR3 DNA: TGTGCCAGCAGTTCGGTGACTAGGTATGGCTACACCTTC. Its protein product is CASSSVTRYGYTF.

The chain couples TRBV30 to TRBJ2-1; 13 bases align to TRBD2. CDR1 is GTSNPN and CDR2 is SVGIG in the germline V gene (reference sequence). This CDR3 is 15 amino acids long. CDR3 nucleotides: TGTGCTTCTTGGACTAGCGGGAGCCTTGGCAATGAGCAGTTCTTC. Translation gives CASWTSGSLGNEQFF.

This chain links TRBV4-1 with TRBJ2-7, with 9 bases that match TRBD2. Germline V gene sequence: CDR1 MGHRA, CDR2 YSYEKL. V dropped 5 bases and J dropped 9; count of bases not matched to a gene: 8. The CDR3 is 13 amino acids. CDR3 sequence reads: CASSARLAESQYF. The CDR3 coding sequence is TGCGCCAGCAGCGCCCGACTAGCGGAGTCGCAGTACTTC.

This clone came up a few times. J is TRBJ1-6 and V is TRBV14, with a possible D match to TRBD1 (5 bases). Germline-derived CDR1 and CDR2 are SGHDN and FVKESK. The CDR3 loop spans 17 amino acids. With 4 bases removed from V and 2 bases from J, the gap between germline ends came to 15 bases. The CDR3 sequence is CASSRDGGRAYNSPLHF. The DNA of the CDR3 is TGTGCCAGCAGCCGCGACGGGGGGAGAGCCTATAATTCACCCCTCCACTTT.

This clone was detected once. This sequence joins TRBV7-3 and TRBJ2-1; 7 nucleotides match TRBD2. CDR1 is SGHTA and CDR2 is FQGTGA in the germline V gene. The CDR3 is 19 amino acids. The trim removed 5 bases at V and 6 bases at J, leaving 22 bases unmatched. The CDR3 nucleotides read TGTGCCAGCAGCCTGGAGCGGAAGCCCGGGACTACCAACCCCAATGAGCAGTTCTTC. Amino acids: CASSLERKPGTTNPNEQFF. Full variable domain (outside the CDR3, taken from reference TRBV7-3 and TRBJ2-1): GAGVSQTPSNKVTEKGKYVELRCDPISGHTALYWYRQSLGQGPEFLIYFQGTGAADDSGLPNDRFFAVRPEGSVSTLKIQRTERGDSAVYLCASSLERKPGTTNPNEQFFGPGTRLTVL.

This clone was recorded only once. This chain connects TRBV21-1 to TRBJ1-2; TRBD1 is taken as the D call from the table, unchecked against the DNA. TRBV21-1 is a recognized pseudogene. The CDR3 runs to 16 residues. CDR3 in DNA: TGTGCCAGCCACATTAAGGTCCGACAGGGCTGGTATGGCTACACCTTC. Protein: CASHIKVRQGWYGYTF.

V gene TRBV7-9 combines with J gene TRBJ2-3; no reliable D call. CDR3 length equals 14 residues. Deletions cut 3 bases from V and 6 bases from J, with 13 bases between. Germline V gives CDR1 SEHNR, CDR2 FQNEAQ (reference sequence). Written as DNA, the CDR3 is TGTGCCAGCAGCTTCGGCCGAACCGGGGATACGCAGTATTTT. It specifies CASSFGRTGDTQYF. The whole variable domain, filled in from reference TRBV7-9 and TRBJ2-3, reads DTGVSQNPRHKITKRGQNVTFRCDPISEHNRLYWYRQTLGQGPEFLTYFQNEAQLEKSRLLSDRFSAERPKGSFSTLEIQRTEQGDSAMYLCASSFGRTGDTQYFGPGTRLTVL.

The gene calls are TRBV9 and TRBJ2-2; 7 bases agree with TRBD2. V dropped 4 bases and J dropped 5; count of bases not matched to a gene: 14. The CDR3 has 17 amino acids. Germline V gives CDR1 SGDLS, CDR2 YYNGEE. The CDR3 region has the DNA TGTGCCAGCAGCCCCGAATATAAGCGGGGTTTTACCGGGGAGCTGTTTTTT. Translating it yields CASSPEYKRGFTGELFF. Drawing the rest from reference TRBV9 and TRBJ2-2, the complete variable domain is DSGVTQTPKHLITATGQRVTLRCSPRSGDLSVYWYQQSLDQGLQFLIQYYNGEERAKGNILERFSAQQFPDLHSELNLSSLELGDSALYFCASSPEYKRGFTGELFFGEGSRLTVL.

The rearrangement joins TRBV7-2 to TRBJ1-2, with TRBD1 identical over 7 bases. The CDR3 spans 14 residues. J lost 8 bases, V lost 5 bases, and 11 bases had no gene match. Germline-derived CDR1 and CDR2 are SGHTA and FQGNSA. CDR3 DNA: TGTGCCAGCAGCCCTCTAGAGGGGGCGGGGGGCTACACCTTC. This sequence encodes CASSPLEGAGGYTF.

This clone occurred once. The CDR3, as DNA: TGCGCCAGCAGCCCCGGGGAGGCCCGGGAGACCCAGTACTTC. Amino acids: CASSPGEARETQYF. The rearrangement joins TRBV5-1 to TRBJ2-5; D is possibly TRBD2 (6 bases). This CDR3 has 14 residues. Trimming cost V 4 bases and J 5 bases, with 15 bases left between them. The V gene's germline CDR1 is SGHRS and CDR2 YFSETQ. Complete variable domain (other parts from reference TRBV5-1 and TRBJ2-5): KAGVTQTPRYLIKTRGQQVTLSCSPISGHRSVSWYQQTPGQGLQFLFEYFSETQRNKGNFPGRFSGRQFSNSRSEMNVSTLELGDSALYLCASSPGEARETQYFGPGTRLLVL.

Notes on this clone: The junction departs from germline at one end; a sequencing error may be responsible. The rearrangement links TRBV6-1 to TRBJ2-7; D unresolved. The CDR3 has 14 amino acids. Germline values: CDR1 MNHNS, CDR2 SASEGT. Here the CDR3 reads CASNERQALYEQYF. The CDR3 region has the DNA TGTGCCAGCAATGAAAGGCAGGCTCTATACGAGCAGTACTTC.

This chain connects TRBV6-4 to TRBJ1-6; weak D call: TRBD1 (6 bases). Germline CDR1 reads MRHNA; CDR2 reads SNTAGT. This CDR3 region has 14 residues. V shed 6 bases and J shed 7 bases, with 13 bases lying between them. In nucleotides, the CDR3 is TGTGCCAGCAGCCCACAGGGTTCGAATTCACCCCTCCACTTT. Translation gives CASSPQGSNSPLHF.